The sequence of this T cell receptor beta chain was determined in a study of identical twins. Study findings and constraints: Reduced insertions were recorded for abundant cord blood beta clonotypes, with no such pattern in memory repertoires. Recombination models fit unrelated individuals' TCR alpha sharing but underestimated twins'. Out-of-frame alpha sequences common to twins exhibited a surplus of low generation probability.

In its sample, this clonotype was seen a few times. Its specificity is unknown. Each CDR3 protein is one row after TCRdb ran MiXCR on the 5' RACE reads. Here the sample spans 1.5 million to 2 million distinct CDR3 sequences, around 33% being singletons. Specimen: cord blood. The origin of this receptor is a newborn girl in good health.

CDR3 in DNA: TGTGCCAGCAGTTCCCCTGGACGGGAAGCTAACTATGGCTACACCTTC. It codes for CASSSPGREANYGYTF. The chain couples TRBV6-6 to TRBJ1-2; D is undetermined. Looked up from germline, CDR1 is MNHNY and CDR2 is SVGAGI (reference sequence). This CDR3 spans 16 amino acids. Trimming took 4 bases from V and 0 from J, leaving 15 bases between them.